The sequence of this T cell receptor beta chain was determined in a study of blood T cell repertoires in COVID-19. Study in general: Sites in the United States, Italy and Spain provided acute and convalescent COVID-19 samples.

Germline-derived CDR1 and CDR2 are MNHEY and SVGAGI. Trimming left V 2 bases short and J 2 bases short, with 12 bases between. The CDR3 totals 15 residues. How the authors handled the data: Estimation of nucleated cell counts was performed using reference gene primer amplification. Method: immunoSEQ multiplex PCR; TCRdb's copy keeps in-frame clones and lacks some. V and J calls and clone size follow that table, whereas D and trimming were derived from the DNA. The sample has under 80,000 clones, roughly 92% seen once. The sequence came from a human donor in a cohort sampled during active COVID-19. The chain employs TRBV6-5 and TRBJ1-2; D is undetermined. Sequencing used peripheral blood. CDR3 bases: TGTGCCAGCAGTTACCGGCGGCAGTTCAACTATGGCTACACCTTC. Encoded protein: CASSYRRQFNYGYTF.